These 3 T cell receptor beta chains share one sample of origin, sequenced in a study of cytomegalovirus exposure and HLA in healthy donors. The study ran its PCR with 60 Vbeta and 13 Jbeta primers. This table comes from immunoSEQ multiplex PCR, and its TCRdb copy is limited to in-frame clones, with some not included. Seen in this sample are fewer than 85,000 clones; the ten most common clones hold around 4.4%. Sequenced sample: PBMCs. The receptors derive from a man aged 25-45 years in good health and CMV-seronegative.

The chain uses TRBV27 and TRBJ1-1; tentatively, D is TRBD1 (5 bases). The CDR3 sequence is 13 residues long. V was shortened by 6 bases and J by 5 bases, with 13 bases between the two germline ends. Germline CDR1 reads MNHEY; CDR2 reads SMNVEV (reference sequence). The CDR3 protein is CASSLGVGTEAFF. CDR3 coding DNA: TGTGCCAGCAGCCTAGGGGTAGGGACTGAAGCTTTCTTT.

This rearrangement joins TRBV5-4 to TRBJ1-2; TRBD1 matches 9 bases. Germline lookup yields CDR1 SGHNT and CDR2 YYREEE (reference sequence). Trimming cost V 0 bases and J 3 bases; bases outside gene matches: 3. The CDR3 is made up of 15 amino acids. CDR3 in amino acids: CASSLAGQGDYGYTF. CDR3 coding DNA: TGTGCCAGCAGCTTGGCGGGACAGGGTGACTATGGCTACACCTTC.

The CDR3 nucleotides read TGTGCCAGCGGGCGCGACTACGAGCAGTACTTC. The encoded protein is CASGRDYEQYF. The chain employs TRBV6-5 and TRBJ2-7; D is unresolved. The CDR3 loop spans 11 amino acids. Germline CDR1 MNHEY, CDR2 SVGAGI. The ends were cut back, 8 bases at V and 3 bases at J, with 8 bases in the middle.